The rows below give T cell receptor beta chains drawn from one sample of a study of blood T cell repertoires in COVID-19. The method was immunoSEQ multiplex PCR; TCRdb's version includes in-frame clones alone and lacks a portion of them. The data show around 220,000 clones, less than 90% seen once. The sample taken for sequencing was peripheral blood. The receptors here all came from a man under 40 with active or convalescent COVID-19. The CDR3 runs from the conserved cysteine through the conserved F or W. Fields, in order: CDR3 DNA, CDR3 protein, J gene, D gene, clone size, V gene. D genes are given only for firm matches. The listing skips clone size in some rows; elsewhere it reads once, few, many or a size class.

cdr3_nt: TGTGCCAGCAGTCGCGGACAGGGGGCTCGGGAGCTGTTTTTT
cdr3_aa: CASSRGQGARELFF
j_call: TRBJ2-2
d_call: TRBD1
clone_size: few
v_call: TRBV28

cdr3_nt: TGTGCCAACCCCCAACCCGGGTCGTTCTCCTACGAGCAGTACTTC
cdr3_aa: CANPQPGSFSYEQYF
j_call: TRBJ2-7
d_call: .
clone_size: .
v_call: TRBV21-1

cdr3_nt: TGTGCCAGTAGTTTGGGACAGGCTGGATGGTCTGGAAACACCATATATTTT
cdr3_aa: CASSLGQAGWSGNTIYF
j_call: TRBJ1-3
d_call: TRBD1
clone_size: .
v_call: TRBV19

cdr3_nt: TGTGCCAGCAGCTCGGGGCGTGGGACAGGGGGCGGTACGCAGTATTTT
cdr3_aa: CASSSGRGTGGGTQYF
j_call: TRBJ2-3
d_call: TRBD1
clone_size: .
v_call: TRBV11-2

cdr3_nt: TGCGCCAGCAGCCCCCGAGCGGGAGTGGTAGATACGCAGTATTTT
cdr3_aa: CASSPRAGVVDTQYF
j_call: TRBJ2-3
d_call: TRBD2
clone_size: .
v_call: TRBV4-1

cdr3_nt: TGTGCCAGCAGTTACTCCACAGGGGTGAATGAGCAGTTCTTC
cdr3_aa: CASSYSTGVNEQFF
j_call: TRBJ2-1
d_call: TRBD1
clone_size: once
v_call: TRBV6-6

cdr3_nt: TGTGCCAGCAGCTCCTACAACAGGGCCCCACGGGATACGCAGTATTTT
cdr3_aa: CASSSYNRAPRDTQYF
j_call: TRBJ2-3
d_call: .
clone_size: .
v_call: TRBV13

cdr3_nt: TGTGCCAGCAGTCGGCCGGGACTAGCGGAACAAGAGACCCAGTACTTC
cdr3_aa: CASSRPGLAEQETQYF
j_call: TRBJ2-5
d_call: TRBD2
clone_size: .
v_call: TRBV28

cdr3_nt: TGTGCCACCAGTGCGAGCGCGCGCAATGAGCAGTTCTTC
cdr3_aa: CATSASARNEQFF
j_call: TRBJ2-1
d_call: .
clone_size: .
v_call: TRBV24-1

cdr3_nt: TGTGCCAGCAGTCGGGGCGGGACAGATGACAATGAGCAGTTCTTC
cdr3_aa: CASSRGGTDDNEQFF
j_call: TRBJ2-1
d_call: .
clone_size: .
v_call: TRBV6-5

cdr3_nt: TGCGCCAGCAGCTCGGGGGGCGCGAACTATGGCTACACCTTC
cdr3_aa: CASSSGGANYGYTF
j_call: TRBJ1-2
d_call: .
clone_size: .
v_call: TRBV5-1

cdr3_nt: TGTGCCAGCAGGGGGGACATACTCCGAGGCTACACCTTC
cdr3_aa: CASRGDILRGYTF
j_call: TRBJ1-2
d_call: .
clone_size: .
v_call: TRBV28

cdr3_nt: TGTGCCAGCTCGTTTGCCGGGACAGCACCCTACGAGCAGTACTTC
cdr3_aa: CASSFAGTAPYEQYF
j_call: TRBJ2-7
d_call: TRBD1
clone_size: .
v_call: TRBV18

cdr3_nt: TGTGCCAGCAGCCAGCGGACAGCCTATGGCTACACCTTC
cdr3_aa: CASSQRTAYGYTF
j_call: TRBJ1-2
d_call: .
clone_size: .
v_call: TRBV11-2

cdr3_nt: TGTGCCTGGAGTCGACTAGCGGGATACAATGAGCAGTTCTTC
cdr3_aa: CAWSRLAGYNEQFF
j_call: TRBJ2-1
d_call: TRBD2
clone_size: once
v_call: TRBV30

cdr3_nt: TGTGCCAGCAGCCAAGGTTCGCAGGTATGGCAGCCCCAGCATTTT
cdr3_aa: CASSQGSQVWQPQHF
j_call: TRBJ1-5
d_call: .
clone_size: .
v_call: TRBV4-2

cdr3_nt: TGTGCCAGCAGCTCCCCGGGACAGGGGACATCCTACGAGCAGTACTTC
cdr3_aa: CASSSPGQGTSYEQYF
j_call: TRBJ2-7
d_call: TRBD1
clone_size: .
v_call: TRBV7-2